This T cell receptor (beta chain) was sequenced in a study of shared clonotypes between healthy human individuals. Study-wide context: Donor ages ranged 18 to 49 years: a couple of women, a few men.

Measured with immunoSEQ multiplex PCR; TCRdb has only the in-frame clones, and not every one. The sample includes some 95,000 clones, 67% of them seen just once. Germline V gene data show CDR1 as SGHNT and CDR2 as YYREEE (reference sequence). The CDR3 extends over 15 amino acids. The V and J ends lost 0 bases and 4 bases, in that order; junction bases with no gene match: 2. The sample comprised memory CD8+ T cells sorted from blood. The subset here: CD45RO+ cells pooled with CCR7-negative TemRA cells. The receptor's source is a man between 25 and 39 years old in good health. J is TRBJ2-2 and V is TRBV5-4; 8 bases align to TRBD2. The CDR3 region is CASSLGSGATGELFF. The CDR3 nucleotides are TGTGCCAGCAGCTTGGGTAGCGGGGCCACCGGGGAGCTGTTTTTT.